What follows are 11 T cell receptor beta chains derived from one specimen sequenced in a study of radiation and T cells in renal cell carcinoma. Assay: immunoSEQ multiplex PCR; the TCRdb copy retains only in-frame clones and omits some. The sample has more than 15,000 clones; about half are singletons. Treatment noted: 15 Gy SBRT to primary tumor, nephrectomy 4 weeks later. The source was tumor tissue, collected from a patient whose treatment included radiotherapy and nephrectomy. Every receptor here comes from a woman aged 55-75 years with renal cell carcinoma.

This clone was observed a few times. V gene TRBV9 combines with J gene TRBJ2-7; D gene unclear. CDR1 SGDLS and CDR2 YYNGEE come from the germline V gene. The CDR3 spans 13 residues. Trimming removed 4 bases at V and 1 base at J, with 9 bases between. CDR3 coding DNA: TGTGCCAGCAGCTCCGGAAAGTCCTACGAGCAGTACTTC. Protein product: CASSSGKSYEQYF. The whole variable domain, filled in from reference TRBV9 and TRBJ2-7, reads DSGVTQTPKHLITATGQRVTLRCSPRSGDLSVYWYQQSLDQGLQFLIQYYNGEERAKGNILERFSAQQFPDLHSELNLSSLELGDSALYFCASSSGKSYEQYFGPGTRLTVT.

V and J are TRBV6-6 and TRBJ2-2; maybe TRBD1 (6 bases). Germline assignment: CDR1 MNHNY and CDR2 SVGAGI (reference sequence). The V end was cut by 5 bases, the J end by 4 bases, with 17 bases between. The CDR3 runs to 16 residues. The CDR3 DNA follows: TGTGCCAGCAGTCCGCCCGGGACATCCGGCACCGGGGAGCTGTTTTTT. It is translated as CASSPPGTSGTGELFF.

The gene calls are TRBV5-4 and TRBJ2-5; 7 bases align to TRBD1. The CDR3 contains 13 residues. J was trimmed by 4 bases and V by 4 bases; bases with no gene match: 4. Germline V gives CDR1 SGHNT, CDR2 YYREEE (reference sequence). CDR3 amino acids: CASSVGGIETQYF. As DNA, the CDR3 is TGTGCCAGCAGCGTAGGGGGCATAGAGACCCAGTACTTC.

This chain joins TRBV19 and TRBJ1-1; no firm D call. Between the trimmed V and J ends, which lost 1 base and 5 bases, there was a span of 11 bases. The germline V gene has CDR1 LNHDA and CDR2 SQIVND (reference sequence). The CDR3 has 14 amino acids. The CDR3 reads CASSIGNRRTEAFF. The CDR3 DNA is TGTGCCAGTAGTATAGGGAACCGGCGGACTGAAGCTTTCTTT.

This clone was picked up one time. The chain is built from TRBV5-4 and TRBJ2-5; D ambiguous. V was pared by 3 bases and J by 5 bases, with 11 bases between. CDR3 length equals 13 residues. The V gene's germline CDR1 is SGHNT and CDR2 YYREEE (reference sequence). This CDR3 is CASSSSPAETQYF. In nucleotides, the CDR3 is TGTGCCAGCAGCTCCTCCCCAGCCGAGACCCAGTACTTC.

V usage is TRBV29-1 and J usage is TRBJ2-7; D is unclear. Germline V gene lookup returns CDR1 SQVTM and CDR2 ANQGSEA. V dropped 0 bases and J dropped 2 bases, with 5 bases sitting between them. The CDR3 totals 12 residues. CDR3 sequence reads: CSVEDRTYEQYF. DNA of the CDR3: TGCAGCGTTGAAGACAGAACCTACGAGCAGTACTTC.

The chain has TRBV6-6 and TRBJ2-3, with 14 bases matching TRBD2. CDR1 MNHNY and CDR2 SVGAGI come from the germline V gene (reference sequence). V shed 6 bases and J 4 bases; nucleotides not matched to a gene: 3. The CDR3 is made up of 15 amino acids. CDR3: CASRETSGRADTQYF. In DNA, the CDR3 is TGTGCCAGCAGGGAGACTAGCGGGAGGGCAGATACGCAGTATTTT.

CDR3 in amino acids: CASSPGTVSYEQYF. CDR3 nucleotides: TGTGCCAGTAGTCCCGGGACAGTCTCCTACGAGCAGTACTTC. The rearrangement links TRBV19 to TRBJ2-7; the match to TRBD1 covers 7 bases. The CDR3 has 14 residues. J gave up 0 bases and V 5 bases, and 4 bases lay outside the gene matches. Germline CDR1 is LNHDA and CDR2 is SQIVND (reference sequence).

This clone has more than one count but fewer than ten. The chain combines TRBV5-6 with TRBJ1-2; D not resolved. Trimming took off 5 bases at V and 1 base at J, with 9 bases between the two ends. Germline values: CDR1 SGHDT, CDR2 YYEEEE. The CDR3 runs 13 residues. This chain's CDR3 is CASRTRDNYGYTF. CDR3 in DNA: TGTGCCAGCAGAACTAGAGATAACTATGGCTACACCTTC.

The V and J genes are TRBV6-5 and TRBJ1-2; TRBD1 agrees at 7 bases. This CDR3 has 15 residues. Germline assignment: CDR1 MNHEY and CDR2 SVGAGI. The junction had 19 bases not matched to a gene; V was cut back by 6 bases and J by 12 bases. This CDR3 reads CASRPYITGEGFNTF. The CDR3 coding sequence is TGTGCCAGCAGACCCTACATTACAGGGGAAGGTTTCAACACCTTC.

This clone has more than one count but fewer than ten. This sequence joins TRBV6-1 and TRBJ1-2; D not resolved. CDR1 and CDR2 (germline): MNHNS, SASEGT. There are 14 residues in the CDR3. Deletions cut 0 bases from V and 8 bases from J, with 13 bases between. The CDR3 region is CASSEAWARRGYTF. In DNA form, the CDR3 reads TGTGCCAGCAGTGAAGCGTGGGCGCGTCGCGGCTACACCTTC.